This paragraph reports one TCR beta chain. Its specificity is unknown. Assay used: immunoSEQ multiplex PCR; TCRdb lists only in-frame clones, some missing. Of 110,000 or so clones listed, about 92% are singletons. This sample was included in a study of siplizumab effects on memory and regulatory T cells. Study-wide results and limits: It seemed that naive T cells were more diverse than memory cells and were major contributors to the alloresponse. Most alloreactive clones went unmapped to unstimulated subsets; only a minor fraction mapped. Proliferating siplizumab-culture Treg suppressive function went unconfirmed.

Trimming at V came to 4 bases and at J to 4 bases, leaving 2 bases not matched to a gene. The CDR3 consists of 13 residues. Germline V gene sequence: CDR1 ENHRY, CDR2 SYGVKD. Source material: Tregs sorted from blood. The receptor comes from a human donor in good health. V usage is TRBV10-3 and J usage is TRBJ2-5; 8 nucleotides agree with TRBD1. For the CDR3, the DNA is TGTGCCATCAGTGCACAGGGGGGAGAGACCCAGTACTTC. The encoded protein is CAISAQGGETQYF.